This is a list of T cell receptor beta chains from one sample in a study of monozygotic twins with inflammatory bowel disease. TCRdb reprocessed the 5' RACE reads; each CDR3 protein has one entry and no DNA is given. The sample's table shows a few hundred thousand distinct CDR3 sequences. Input material: blood. The receptors derive from a human donor with ulcerative colitis or Crohn's disease, or a healthy co-twin of an affected twin (not recorded which). CDR3s include the opening cysteine and the closing phenylalanine or tryptophan. The order of the fields is V gene, J gene, CDR3 protein.

TRBV15	TRBJ1-2	CATSRDPGDGYGYTF
TRBV12-3/TRBV12-4	TRBJ2-5	CASSLGVSAGGPGETQYF
TRBV5-1	TRBJ1-2	CASSPSRENYGYTF
TRBV7-2	TRBJ2-7	CASSRAGTSSYEQYF
TRBV5-1	TRBJ2-6	CASSLDRGANVLTF
TRBV20-1	TRBJ1-5	CSARQLGGSNQPQHF
TRBV27	TRBJ2-1	CASRRMGSSYNEQFF
TRBV25-1	TRBJ2-3	CASSERGQFTDTQYF
TRBV6-2/TRBV6-3	TRBJ1-1	CASSQYRGQGTEAFF
TRBV27	TRBJ2-1	CASSPRDPGLSSYNEQFF
TRBV20-1	TRBJ2-7	CSAREVLALIHEQYF
TRBV28	TRBJ2-1	CASSDRDKYNEQFF
TRBV28	TRBJ1-4	CASSFSGGTNEKLFF
TRBV12-3/TRBV12-4	TRBJ2-7	CASSGGASYEQYF
TRBV5-6	TRBJ2-7	CASSLEGGLCYGTTGYEQYF
TRBV6-6	TRBJ2-7	CASSSTGTAYEQYF
TRBV5-1	TRBJ2-3	CASSLAASGFTDTQYF
TRBV5-1	TRBJ2-7	CASSLGLAGTGIEQYF
TRBV9	TRBJ2-7	CASSVGTSLGYEQYF
TRBV20-1	TRBJ1-5	CSAREGGNNQPQHF
TRBV5-1	TRBJ2-5	CASSRGQNQETQYF
TRBV12-3/TRBV12-4	TRBJ2-5	CASKRSGGASETQYF